This record looks at one T cell receptor (beta chain) sequence and its context. Its cognate antigen is unknown. This clone may be a read error of a much larger clone one base away. These data originate in a study of T cells in Graves' hyperthyroidism and ophthalmopathy. Study results and caveats: In blood, most of the thyroid clonotypes expanded above 0.001 were also present. A model built on 13 V-J features separated ophthalmopathy from stable hyperthyroidism.

From RNA transcripts, TCR beta CDR3 regions were amplified. RT-PCR in the first round (using the HTBI primer set) targeted the TCR CDR3. MiXCR, applied by TCRdb to the multiplex PCR reads, yields one record per CDR3 protein. Of a few hundred thousand distinct CDR3 sequences in the sample, approximately 15% were seen once. Unmatched junction bases numbered 22, after V lost 11 bases and J lost 6 bases. The CDR3 runs 17 residues. From germline, CDR1 is SGHTA and CDR2 FQGTGA. Sequenced sample: blood. The chain combines TRBV7-3 with TRBJ2-1, with 7 bases that match TRBD2. This TCR derives from a woman aged 18-29 years with Graves' hyperthyroidism. The CDR3 is CAWTLLRGGVEGNEQFF. For the CDR3, the DNA is TGTGCCTGGACGCTCCTTCGGGGAGGGGTGGAGGGCAATGAGCAGTTCTTC. Variable domain in full (rest from reference TRBV7-3 and TRBJ2-1): GAGVSQTPSNKVTEKGKYVELRCDPISGHTALYWYRQSLGQGPEFLIYFQGTGAADDSGLPNDRFFAVRPEGSVSTLKIQRTERGDSAVYLCAWTLLRGGVEGNEQFFGPGTRLTVL.